This TCR beta chain came from a study of CD8 T cells in ankylosing spondylitis. General study points: Within matched ankylosing spondylitis synovial fluid, disease-linked clones were reportedly significantly enriched. Within peripheral blood, clones linked to disease were CD8+ and relatively rare.

This clonotype turned up a few times. The antigen is unknown. Trimming took 6 bases from V and 7 from J; bases not matched to a gene: 6. The germline V gene encodes CDR1 DFQATT and CDR2 SNEGSKA (reference sequence). The length of the CDR3 is 13 residues. 5'-RACE, quantitative and with molecular barcodes, yielded the TCR beta libraries. TCRdb ran MiXCR on the 5' RACE reads and lists one entry per CDR3 protein. Of about 320,000 distinct CDR3 sequences in the sample, about 9.9% were seen once. The sequenced sample was blood, either unsorted or a sorted T cell fraction (not recorded which). This TCR was sampled from a female donor with ankylosing spondylitis or in good health (not recorded which). The J gene is TRBJ2-7, the V gene TRBV20-1, with TRBD2 identical over 13 bases. As DNA, the CDR3 is TGCAGTGCCCGGACTAGCGGGAGCCGGGAGCAGTACTTC. Protein: CSARTSGSREQYF.